This T cell receptor beta chain was identified in a study of long-term antiretroviral therapy in people with HIV. Study information: About a decade before 2015, the earliest samples were taken when ART was typically delayed.

Participants with HIV, all of them, were treated in the United States. Worth noting for this clone: No antigen is known for it.

The study, taken as a whole, reports: Diversity measured after ART increased yet remained under transplant donor controls. At every time point, clones expanded before ART dominated the repertoire.

Germline lookup yields CDR1 SGHTA and CDR2 FQGNSA. V was trimmed by 4 bases and J by 0 bases, leaving 6 bases between them. The CDR3 length is 13 residues. The libraries were made with immunoSEQ v3.0 at survey level. Sequencing used immunoSEQ multiplex PCR; TCRdb keeps in-frame clones, though not all of them. The table shows about 16,000 clones, with 77% occurring only once. This rearrangement joins TRBV7-2 to TRBJ1-1; the D is unclear. The TCR was taken from a man aged 35 to 55 with HIV. Sequences were derived from unsorted PBMCs, sampled 2.1 years after starting antiretroviral therapy. CDR3 nucleotides: TGTGCCAGCAGCTGGAGGATGAACACTGAAGCTTTCTTT. This gives the protein CASSWRMNTEAFF.